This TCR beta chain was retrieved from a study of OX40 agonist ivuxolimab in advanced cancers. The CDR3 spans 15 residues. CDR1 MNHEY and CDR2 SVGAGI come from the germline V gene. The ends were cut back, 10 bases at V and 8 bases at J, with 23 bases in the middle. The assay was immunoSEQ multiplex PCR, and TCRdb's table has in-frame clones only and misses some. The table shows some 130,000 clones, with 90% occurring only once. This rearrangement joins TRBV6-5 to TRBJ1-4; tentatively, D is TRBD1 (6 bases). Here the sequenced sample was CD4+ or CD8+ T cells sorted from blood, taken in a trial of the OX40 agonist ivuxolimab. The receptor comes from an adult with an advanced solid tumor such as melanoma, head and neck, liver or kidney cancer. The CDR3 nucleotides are TGTGCCACCCGGGTCAACGGGGGCGTGAGGGAAAAACTGTTTTTT. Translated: CATRVNGGVREKLFF.